This T cell receptor beta chain derives from a study of a mutant IDH1 vaccine in newly diagnosed glioma. The CDR3 consists of 13 residues. Looked up from germline, CDR1 is LNHDA and CDR2 is SQIVND (reference sequence). V lost 5 bases and J lost 0, with 8 bases in between. Time point noted: baseline, week 1 (first vaccination visit). The sample's treatment: pre-vaccination baseline after standard-of-care therapy. Method: immunoSEQ multiplex PCR; TCRdb's copy keeps in-frame clones and lacks some. Counted here are 95,000 to 100,000 clones, 85% to 90% occurring once; the ten biggest clones make up around 0.6%.

This specimen consisted of PBMCs, obtained from a glioma patient treated with radiotherapy, temozolomide or both. V and J are TRBV19 and TRBJ2-7; no reliable D call. The clonotype comes from a woman aged 50 to 60 with glioma. DNA for the CDR3: TGTGCCAGTAGTTGGGCAGCCTCCTACGAGCAGTACTTC. Amino acids: CASSWAASYEQYF.